This passage covers 3 T cell receptor beta chains from one sample sequenced in a study of blood T cell repertoires in COVID-19. TCRdb's copy holds only in-frame clones and misses some; the assay was immunoSEQ multiplex PCR. The sample gives under 80,000 clones, approximately 73% of which show up once; under 15% is in the top ten. Sample: peripheral blood. The receptors here all came from a man aged 60-69 years with COVID-19, enrolled during active disease.

Note on this clone: Other DNA sequences within the sample encode an identical CDR3. The rearrangement links TRBV25-1 to TRBJ1-2; no definite D call. V gave up 1 base and J gave up 7 bases, with 4 bases separating them. CDR1 is MGHDK, CDR2 SYGVNS, per germline. CDR3 length: 11 residues. The CDR3 here is CASSESLGYTF. CDR3 bases: TGTGCCAGCAGTGAATCTCTTGGCTACACCTTC.

J is TRBJ2-1 and V is TRBV3-1 (or the pseudogene TRBV3-2); 7 bases agree with TRBD2. Germline values: CDR1 LGHDT, CDR2 YNNKEL (reference sequence). CDR3 length: 12 residues. Germline trimming cut 2 bases from V and 9 bases from J; bases unmatched to any gene: 1. This chain's CDR3 is CASSQLAAEQFF. The CDR3 DNA sequence: TGTGCCAGCAGCCAACTAGCGGCTGAGCAGTTCTTC.

The chain is built from TRBV5-1 and TRBJ2-2, with 7 bases that match TRBD2. Germline values: CDR1 SGHRS, CDR2 YFSETQ. The J segment lost 4 bases and the V segment lost 0 bases, leaving 6 bases of the junction unmatched. CDR3 length: 16 residues. CDR3 region: CASSLGKRGGTGELFF. In DNA form, the CDR3 reads TGCGCCAGCAGCTTGGGAAAGCGGGGTGGCACCGGGGAGCTGTTTTTT.